The text below deals with one T cell receptor (beta chain). The repertoire was sequenced with immunoSEQ multiplex PCR; TCRdb's copy has only in-frame clones and lacks some. This table holds several thousand clones, roughly a quarter found once. The data are from a study of sequential checkpoint blockade in melanoma. Sample treatment: randomized to nivolumab then ipilimumab (arm A) or the reverse (arm B). This CDR3 is built from 15 residues. CDR1 MDHEN and CDR2 SYDVKM come from the germline V gene. V was clipped by 3 bases and J by 9 bases; unmatched bases: 11. The sequence was collected from a human donor with melanoma. This chain links TRBV28 with TRBJ2-1; 7 nucleotides line up with TRBD2. The sample here was tumor tissue (inferred from file names), taken from a patient given nivolumab and ipilimumab in sequence. CDR3 residues: CASSLIGGRDGEQFF. In DNA, the CDR3 is TGTGCCAGCAGTTTGATAGGCGGGAGAGATGGTGAGCAGTTCTTC.